This TCR beta chain was sequenced for a study of blood T cells in healthy people across ages. Study background: Through template switching, about one barcoded beta molecule was captured per two T cells, as measured in model experiments.

A few counts support this clonotype. The junction differs from germline at one of its ends, possibly a read error. Looked up from germline, CDR1 is MGHRA and CDR2 is YSYEKL. This CDR3 is 16 amino acids long. A second PCR, run for roughly 7 to 11 cycles, used a sample-barcoded 5' primer plus a J-beta primer mix. TCRdb used MiXCR to reprocess the 5' RACE reads, holding one entry per CDR3 protein. This sample has about 720,000 distinct CDR3 sequences, with approximately 25% found just once. This same sample was also taken into another study, of T cells of mothers and their children.

This chain links TRBV4-1 with TRBJ2-7; D not resolved. This clonotype was sampled from a boy aged 5-17 years in good health. The sequenced material came from blood. The DNA of the CDR3 is TGCGCCAGCAGCCAAGGAGGTTCGGCGACGGCCTACGAGCGGTACTTC. Protein sequence: CASSQGGSATAYERYF.